The 8 T cell receptor beta chains listed next were all sequenced from one sample in a study of shared clonotypes between healthy human individuals. Assay used: immunoSEQ multiplex PCR; TCRdb lists only in-frame clones, some missing. Here the sample spans 1,400,000 or so clones, just under 99% being singletons. Sequences were obtained from naive CD4+ T cells sorted from blood. As to subset: CD45RA+ positively selected. All receptors derive from a young man in good health.

The rearrangement joins TRBV30 to TRBJ2-7; TRBD2 might be the D (6 bases). The CDR3 totals 14 residues. Germline CDR1 and CDR2: GTSNPN and SVGIG (reference sequence). The V gene lost 0 bases and the J gene lost 3 bases, with 12 bases spanning the gap. The CDR3: CAWSVPGLNYEQYF. The CDR3 nucleotides are TGTGCCTGGAGTGTCCCGGGACTGAACTACGAGCAGTACTTC.

This clone was found once. The J gene is TRBJ2-2, the V gene TRBV2; D is unresolved. Deletions cut 6 bases from V and 4 bases from J, with 9 bases between. CDR3 length: 13 amino acids. Looked up from germline, CDR1 is SNHLY and CDR2 is FYNNEI. CDR3 region: CASRPQATGELFF. The CDR3 nucleotides are TGTGCCAGCAGACCGCAGGCCACCGGGGAGCTGTTTTTT.

The V call is TRBV5-1, the J call TRBJ2-7; 7 bases are a match to TRBD2. In germline, CDR1 is SGHRS, CDR2 YFSETQ. CDR3 size: 14 residues. V lost 4 bases to trimming and J lost 2 bases; unmatched junction nucleotides: 6. The CDR3 DNA reads as TGCGCCAGCAGCCGGAGCGGGACGACCTACGAGCAGTACTTC. Protein product: CASSRSGTTYEQYF.

J is TRBJ1-1 and V is TRBV20-1; D is unresolved. The germline V gene has CDR1 DFQATT and CDR2 SNEGSKA (reference sequence). The CDR3 extends over 11 amino acids. Trimming left V 1 base short and J 10 bases short, with 10 bases between. The CDR3 protein is CSARGTSGAFF. CDR3 bases: TGCAGTGCTAGAGGTACCAGTGGAGCTTTCTTT.

V and J are TRBV18 and TRBJ2-5; D unclear. The germline V gene has CDR1 KGHSH and CDR2 LQKENI. This CDR3 has 14 amino acids. The V and J ends lost 3 bases and 2 bases respectively, with 10 bases between them. The CDR3 reads CASSPSGYQETQYF. The DNA of the CDR3 is TGTGCCAGCTCACCCTCCGGATATCAAGAGACCCAGTACTTC.

The CDR3 here is CASSPSFWPVDEQFF. Written as DNA, the CDR3 is TGTGCCAGCTCACCAAGCTTCTGGCCTGTCGATGAGCAGTTCTTC. The V gene is TRBV18, the J gene TRBJ2-1; the D is unclear. The CDR3 is 15 amino acids. In germline, CDR1 is KGHSH, CDR2 LQKENI. The ends were cut back, 2 bases at V and 8 bases at J, with 16 bases in the middle.

In its sample, this clone was seen once. This rearrangement joins TRBV6-5 to TRBJ1-5, with a tentative D call TRBD1 (6 bases). Germline V gene data show CDR1 as MNHEY and CDR2 as SVGAGI. The CDR3 spans 15 residues. The V and J ends lost 8 bases and 1 base respectively, with 15 bases between them. The CDR3 DNA reads TGTGCCAGCGCCCCTGCCAGGGGCAGCAATCAGCCCCAGCATTTT. This codes for CASAPARGSNQPQHF.

This chain links TRBV9 with TRBJ1-5, with D perhaps matching TRBD1 (5 bases). The CDR3 has 15 residues. Deletions cut 0 bases from V and 5 bases from J, with 12 bases between. CDR1 SGDLS and CDR2 YYNGEE come from the germline V gene. DNA for the CDR3: TGTGCCAGCAGCGTAGATGGGGCCCGAGATCAGCCCCAGCATTTT. Protein: CASSVDGARDQPQHF.